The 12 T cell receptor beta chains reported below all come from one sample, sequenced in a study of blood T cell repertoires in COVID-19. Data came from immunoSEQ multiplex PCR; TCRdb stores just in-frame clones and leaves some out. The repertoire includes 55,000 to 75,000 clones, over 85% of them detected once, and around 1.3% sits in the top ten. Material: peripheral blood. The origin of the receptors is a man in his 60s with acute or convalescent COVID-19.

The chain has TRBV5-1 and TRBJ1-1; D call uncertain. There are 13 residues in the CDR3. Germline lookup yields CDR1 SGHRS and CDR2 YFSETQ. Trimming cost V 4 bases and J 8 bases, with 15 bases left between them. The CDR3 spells CASSPGDGREAFF. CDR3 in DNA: TGCGCCAGCAGCCCGGGAGACGGAAGAGAAGCTTTCTTT.

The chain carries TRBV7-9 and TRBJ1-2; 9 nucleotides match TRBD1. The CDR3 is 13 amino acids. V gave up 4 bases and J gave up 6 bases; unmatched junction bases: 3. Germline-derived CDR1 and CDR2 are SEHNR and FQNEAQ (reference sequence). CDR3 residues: CASSSRTGDGYTF. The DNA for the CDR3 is TGTGCCAGCAGCTCACGGACAGGGGATGGCTACACCTTC.

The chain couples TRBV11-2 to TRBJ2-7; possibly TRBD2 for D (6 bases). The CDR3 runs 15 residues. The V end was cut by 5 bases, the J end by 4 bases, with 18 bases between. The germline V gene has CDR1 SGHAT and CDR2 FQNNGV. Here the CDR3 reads CASSPAIAAIYEQYF. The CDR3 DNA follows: TGTGCCAGCAGCCCCGCGATAGCGGCAATTTACGAGCAGTACTTC. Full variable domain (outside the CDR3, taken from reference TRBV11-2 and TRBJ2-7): EAGVAQSPRYKIIEKRQSVAFWCNPISGHATLYWYQQILGQGPKLLIQFQNNGVVDDSQLPKDRFSAERLKGVDSTLKIQPAKLEDSAVYLCASSPAIAAIYEQYFGPGTRLTVT.

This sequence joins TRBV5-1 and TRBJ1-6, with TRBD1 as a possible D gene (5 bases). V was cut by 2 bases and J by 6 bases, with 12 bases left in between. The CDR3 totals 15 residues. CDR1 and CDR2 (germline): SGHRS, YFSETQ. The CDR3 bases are TGCGCCAGCAGCTTCAGGACAATGGGTAATTCACCCCTCCACTTT. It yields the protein CASSFRTMGNSPLHF.

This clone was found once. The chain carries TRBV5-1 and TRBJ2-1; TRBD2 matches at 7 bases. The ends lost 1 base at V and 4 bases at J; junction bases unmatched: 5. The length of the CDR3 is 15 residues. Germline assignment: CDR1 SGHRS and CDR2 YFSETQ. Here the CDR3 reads CASSLQASGYNEQFF. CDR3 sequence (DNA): TGCGCCAGCAGCTTGCAAGCTAGCGGTTACAATGAGCAGTTCTTC.

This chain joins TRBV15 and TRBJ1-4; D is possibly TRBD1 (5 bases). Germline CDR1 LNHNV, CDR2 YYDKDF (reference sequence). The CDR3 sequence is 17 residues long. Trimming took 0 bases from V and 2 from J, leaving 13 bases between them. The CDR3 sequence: CATSREVRAWTNEKLFF. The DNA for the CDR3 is TGTGCCACCAGCAGAGAGGTCAGGGCTTGGACTAATGAAAAACTGTTTTTT.

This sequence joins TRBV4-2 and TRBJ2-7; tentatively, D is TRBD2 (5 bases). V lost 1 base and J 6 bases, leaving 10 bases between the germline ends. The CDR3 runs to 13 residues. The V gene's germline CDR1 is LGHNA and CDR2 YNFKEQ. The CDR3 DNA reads TGTGCCAGCAGCCAAGGTAAGGGAGCCGAGCAGTACTTC. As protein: CASSQGKGAEQYF.

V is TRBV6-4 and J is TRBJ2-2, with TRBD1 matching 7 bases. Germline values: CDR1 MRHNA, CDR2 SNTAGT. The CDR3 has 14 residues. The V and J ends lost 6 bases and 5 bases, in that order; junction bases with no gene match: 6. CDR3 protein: CASSEQGRTGELFF. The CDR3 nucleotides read TGTGCCAGCAGCGAACAGGGGAGAACCGGGGAGCTGTTTTTT.

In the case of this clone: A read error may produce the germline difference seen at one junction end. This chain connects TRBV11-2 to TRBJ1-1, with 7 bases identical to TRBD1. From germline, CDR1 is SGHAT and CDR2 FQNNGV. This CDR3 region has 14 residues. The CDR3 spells CASSIDRVGTEAFF. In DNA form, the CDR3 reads TGTGCCAGCAGCATAGACAGGGTGGGCACTGAAGCTTTCTTT.

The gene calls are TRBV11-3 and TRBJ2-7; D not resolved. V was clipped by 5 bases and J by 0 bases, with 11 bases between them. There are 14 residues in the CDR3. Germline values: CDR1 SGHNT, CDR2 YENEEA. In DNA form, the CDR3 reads TGTGCCAGCAGCCTAAGCCCTAGCTCCTACGAGCAGTACTTC. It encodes CASSLSPSSYEQYF.

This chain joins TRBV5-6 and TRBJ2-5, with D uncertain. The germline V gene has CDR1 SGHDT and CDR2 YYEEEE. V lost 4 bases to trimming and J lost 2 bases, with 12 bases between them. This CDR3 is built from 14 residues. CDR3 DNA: TGTGCCAGCAGCGTACGGCAGACACAAGAGACCCAGTACTTC. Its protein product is CASSVRQTQETQYF.

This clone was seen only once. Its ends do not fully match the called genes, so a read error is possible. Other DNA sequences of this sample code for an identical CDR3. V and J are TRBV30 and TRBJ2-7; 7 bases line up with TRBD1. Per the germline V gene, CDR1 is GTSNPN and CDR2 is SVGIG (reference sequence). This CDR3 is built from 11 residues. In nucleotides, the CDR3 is TGCGCCTGGGAGACAGGGCACGAGCAGTACTTC. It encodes CAWETGHEQYF.